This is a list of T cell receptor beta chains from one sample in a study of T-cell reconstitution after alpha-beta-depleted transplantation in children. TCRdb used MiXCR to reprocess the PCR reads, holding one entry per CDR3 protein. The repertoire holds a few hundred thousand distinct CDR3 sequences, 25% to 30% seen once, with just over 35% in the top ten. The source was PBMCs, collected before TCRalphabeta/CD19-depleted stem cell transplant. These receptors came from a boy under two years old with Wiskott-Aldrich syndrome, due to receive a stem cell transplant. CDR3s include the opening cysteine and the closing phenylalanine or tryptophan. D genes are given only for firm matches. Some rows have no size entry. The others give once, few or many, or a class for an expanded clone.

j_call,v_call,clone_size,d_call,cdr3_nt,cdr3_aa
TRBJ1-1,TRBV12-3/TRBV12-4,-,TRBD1,TGTGCCAGCAGTGGGGGACAGGGGGAGGTAGCTTTCTTT,CASSGGQGEVAFF
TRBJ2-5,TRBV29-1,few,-,TGCAGCGTTGACGGTAGGAGGAATCAAGAGACCCAGTACTTC,CSVDGRRNQETQYF
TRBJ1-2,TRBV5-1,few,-,TGCGCCAGCAGCTTCTCGGGGGACTATGGCTACACCTTC,CASSFSGDYGYTF
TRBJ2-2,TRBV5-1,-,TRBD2,TGCGCCAGCAGCCCAAGCGGGATCCCGAACACCGGGGAGCTGTTTTTT,CASSPSGIPNTGELFF
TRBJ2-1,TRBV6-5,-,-,TGTGCCAGCAGTTACTCACCGAATTCCAATGAGCAGTTCTTC,CASSYSPNSNEQFF
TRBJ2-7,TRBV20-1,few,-,TGCAGTGCATATGACACCACCTACGAGCAGTACTTC,CSAYDTTYEQYF
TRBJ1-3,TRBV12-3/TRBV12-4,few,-,TGTGCCAGCAGTTTAGCGCGGAGGGGGAGAAACACCATATATTTT,CASSLARRGRNTIYF
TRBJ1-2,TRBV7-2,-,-,TGTGCCAGCAGCCCGGACGGCGGAGCTAACTATGGCTACACCTTC,CASSPDGGANYGYTF
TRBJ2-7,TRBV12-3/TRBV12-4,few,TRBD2,TGTGCCAGCAGTTTGACTAGCGGGGGATCCTACGAGCAGTACTTC,CASSLTSGGSYEQYF
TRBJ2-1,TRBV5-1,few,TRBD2,TGCGCCAGCGCTAGGACTAGCGGAAGCTCCTACAATGAGCAGTTCTTC,CASARTSGSSYNEQFF
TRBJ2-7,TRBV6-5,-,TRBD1,TGTGCCAGCAGTTACTCGAGGACAGGGGACTACGAGCAGTACTTC,CASSYSRTGDYEQYF
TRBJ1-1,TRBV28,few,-,TGTGCCAGCTGGAGGCGCGTGAACACTGAAGCTTTCTTT,CASWRRVNTEAFF
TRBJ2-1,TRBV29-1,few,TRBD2,TGCAGCGCTGGACTAGCGGGAGGGCCCTCTGGCCAGTTCTTC,CSAGLAGGPSGQFF
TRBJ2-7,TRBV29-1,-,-,TGCAGCGCGGGGATGTCCTACGAGCAGTACTTC,CSAGMSYEQYF
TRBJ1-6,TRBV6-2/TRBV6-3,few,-,TGTGCCAGCAGTTACTCGAATTCACCCCTCCACTTT,CASSYSNSPLHF
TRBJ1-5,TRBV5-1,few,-,TGCGCCAGCAGCTTGGGGATTCAGAGCAATCAGCCCCAGCATTTT,CASSLGIQSNQPQHF
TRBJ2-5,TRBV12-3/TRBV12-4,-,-,TGTGCCAGCAGCTGGGGACGGACCCAAGAGACCCAGTACTTC,CASSWGRTQETQYF
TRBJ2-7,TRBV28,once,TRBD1,TGTGCCAGCCTTACCCACAGGGGGCAGGGCGAGCAGTACTTC,CASLTHRGQGEQYF
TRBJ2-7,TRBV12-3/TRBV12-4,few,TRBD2,TGTGCCAGCAGGTCCGGGACTAGCGTTTCCTACGAGCAGTACTTC,CASRSGTSVSYEQYF
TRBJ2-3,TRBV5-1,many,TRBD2,TGCGCCAGCAGCGACCCGGGGGGAGGAACAGATACGCAGTATTTT,CASSDPGGGTDTQYF
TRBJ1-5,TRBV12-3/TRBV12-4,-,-,TGTGCCAGCAGTACCCGGTCCTACAAAGCATCTAGCAATCAGCCCCAGCATTTT,CASSTRSYKASSNQPQHF
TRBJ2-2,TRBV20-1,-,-,TGCAGTGCCTCATTTCCTATGAGGGGAAGCACCGGGGAGCTGTTTTTT,CSASFPMRGSTGELFF
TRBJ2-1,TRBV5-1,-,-,TGCGCCAGCAGCTTAGGCTCGTGGGATGAGCAGTTCTTC,CASSLGSWDEQFF
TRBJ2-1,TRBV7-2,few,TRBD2,TGTGCCAGCAGCATACCGGGACTAGCGGGAGGTGGCAATGAGCAGTTCTTC,CASSIPGLAGGGNEQFF
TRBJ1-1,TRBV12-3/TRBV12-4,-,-,TGTGCCAGCAGTTTAAATTCACTAGGGAACACTGAAGCTTTCTTT,CASSLNSLGNTEAFF
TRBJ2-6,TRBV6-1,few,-,TGTGCCAGCAGTCCTCAAGGCACTGGGGCCAACGTCCTGACTTTC,CASSPQGTGANVLTF
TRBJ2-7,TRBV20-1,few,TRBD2,TGCAGTGGGATTAGCGGGAGTATCTACGAGCAGTACTTC,CSGISGSIYEQYF
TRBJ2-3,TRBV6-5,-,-,TGTGCCAGCAGTTACGACAGGCCCACAGATACGCAGTATTTT,CASSYDRPTDTQYF
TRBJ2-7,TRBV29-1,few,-,TGCAGCGTTGGGCGGTTCCACGAGCAGTACTTC,CSVGRFHEQYF
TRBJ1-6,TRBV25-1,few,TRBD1,TGTGCCAGCAGTGAGGGATACAGGGGGGATAATTCACCCCTCCACTTT,CASSEGYRGDNSPLHF
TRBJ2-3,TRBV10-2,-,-,TGCGCCAGCAGGTGGGGAGACGATACGCAGTATTTT,CASRWGDDTQYF
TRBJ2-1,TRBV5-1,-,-,TGCGCCAGCAGCCCCTTTCTAGCGAGCTCCTACAATGAGCAGTTCTTC,CASSPFLASSYNEQFF
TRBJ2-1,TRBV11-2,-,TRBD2,TGTGCCAGCAGCGGCCGGGACTACTCCCTGAGTGAAAATGAGCAGTTCTTC,CASSGRDYSLSENEQFF
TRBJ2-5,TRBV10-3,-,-,TGTGCCATCGGGACGGACCAAGAGACCCAGTACTTC,CAIGTDQETQYF
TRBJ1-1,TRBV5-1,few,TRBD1,TGCGCCAGCAGCCAAAGACCGGGACAGGGGGATCAAAACACTGAAGCTTTCTTT,CASSQRPGQGDQNTEAFF
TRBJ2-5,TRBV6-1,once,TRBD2,TGTGCCAGCAGTGGCGGGGGATACCAAGAGACCCAGTACTTC,CASSGGGYQETQYF
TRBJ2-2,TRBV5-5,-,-,TGTGCCAGCAGCCCGGGACCCTCCACCGGGGAGCTGTTTTTT,CASSPGPSTGELFF
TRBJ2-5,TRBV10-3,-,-,TGTGCCATCAGTGTCGGGACTCCCCTCCAAGAGACCCAGTACTTC,CAISVGTPLQETQYF
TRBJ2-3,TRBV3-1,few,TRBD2,TGTGCCAGCAGCCGTACTAGCGCTTCAGATACGCAGTATTTT,CASSRTSASDTQYF
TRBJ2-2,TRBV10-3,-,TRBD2,TGTGCCATCAAAGGGACTAGCGATCACGGGGAGCTGTTTTTT,CAIKGTSDHGELFF
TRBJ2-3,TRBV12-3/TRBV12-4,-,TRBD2,TGTGCCAGCAGTCCTTATAGCGGGACCTTCACAGATACGCAGTATTTT,CASSPYSGTFTDTQYF
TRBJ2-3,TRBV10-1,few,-,TGCGCCAGCAGTGAAGGTGGGAACACAGATACGCAGTATTTT,CASSEGGNTDTQYF
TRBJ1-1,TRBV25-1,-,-,TGTGCCAGCAGTGAATCCAGGGAGGTTACTGAAGCTTTCTTT,CASSESREVTEAFF
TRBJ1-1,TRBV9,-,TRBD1,TGTGCCAGCAGCGTAGCTCTAGGGGGCTATGAAGCTTTCTTT,CASSVALGGYEAFF
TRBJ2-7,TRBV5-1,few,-,TGCGCCAGCAGCTTGGTCGGGGGGCGAACACCCTACGAGCAGTACTTC,CASSLVGGRTPYEQYF
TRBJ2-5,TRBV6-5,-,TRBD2,TGTGCCAGCAGTTCCGGACTAGCGGGAGTGCGGGAGACCCAGTACTTC,CASSSGLAGVRETQYF
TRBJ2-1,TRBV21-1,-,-,TGTGCCAGCAGCAAAGCGCTTCGAGCTAGCATAAAGGAGCAGTTCTTC,CASSKALRASIKEQFF
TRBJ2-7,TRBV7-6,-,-,TGTGCCAGCAGCGTTAGGGGGAGAGGATACGAGCAGTACTTC,CASSVRGRGYEQYF
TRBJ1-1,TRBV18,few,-,TGTGCCAGCACCCCAGCAACCACTGAAGCTTTCTTT,CASTPATTEAFF
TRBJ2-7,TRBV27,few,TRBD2,TGTGCCAGCAGTTCAACATGGACTAGCGGGAGGGCCTTCTACGAGCAGTACTTC,CASSSTWTSGRAFYEQYF
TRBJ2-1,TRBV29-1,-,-,TGCAGCGTTGAGTTAGCGGACCTCTACAATGAGCAGTTCTTC,CSVELADLYNEQFF
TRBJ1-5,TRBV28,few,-,TGTGCCAGCAGTTTTGATAAGTTCCAGCCCCAGCATTTT,CASSFDKFQPQHF
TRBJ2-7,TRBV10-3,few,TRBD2,TGTGCCATCAGAGGAAGCCGGGAGGGCTACGAGCAGTACTTC,CAIRGSREGYEQYF
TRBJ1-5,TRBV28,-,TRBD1,TGTGCCAGCAGCTCCGGACAGGGAAAAATTCAGCCCCAGCATTTT,CASSSGQGKIQPQHF
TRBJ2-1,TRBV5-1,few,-,TGCGCCAGCAGCTTGGGCACAGGGAGCACCTACAATGAGCAGTTCTTC,CASSLGTGSTYNEQFF
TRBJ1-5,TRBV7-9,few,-,TGTGCCAGCAGCCCTGGAGGGGGGGTTCAGCCCCAGCATTTT,CASSPGGGVQPQHF
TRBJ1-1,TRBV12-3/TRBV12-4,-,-,TGTGCCAGCAGGTACAGGGAACCTGAAGCTTTCTTT,CASRYREPEAFF
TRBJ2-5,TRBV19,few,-,TGTGCCACCCGACCGACCTACCAAGAGACCCAGTACTTC,CATRPTYQETQYF